This T cell receptor (beta chain) was sequenced during a study of T cell changes during pregnancy in multiple sclerosis. The ends were cut back, 0 bases at V and 2 bases at J, with 8 bases in the middle. This CDR3 has 14 amino acids. Germline-derived CDR1 and CDR2 are GTSNPN and SVGIG (reference sequence). This clone was seen more than once but under ten times. Libraries were prepared by immunoSEQ multiplex PCR; TCRdb keeps only in-frame clonotypes and omits some of them. The table records approximately 12,000 clones, 90% to 95% of them present only once. The source was CD4+ T cells from peripheral blood mononuclear cells, collected before pregnancy. V is TRBV30 and J is TRBJ2-1; weak D call: TRBD1 (6 bases). This sequence was found in a female donor with multiple sclerosis, enrolled in a pregnancy study. This CDR3 reads CAWSVQGPYNEQFF. CDR3 DNA: TGTGCCTGGAGTGTACAGGGACCCTACAATGAGCAGTTCTTC. The variable domain in full, with the rest retrieved from reference TRBV30 and TRBJ2-1, is SQTIHQWPATLVQPVGSPLSLECTVEGTSNPNLYWYRQAAGRGLQLLFYSVGIGQISSEVPQNLSASRPQDRQFILSSKKLLLSDSGFYLCAWSVQGPYNEQFFGPGTRLTVL.